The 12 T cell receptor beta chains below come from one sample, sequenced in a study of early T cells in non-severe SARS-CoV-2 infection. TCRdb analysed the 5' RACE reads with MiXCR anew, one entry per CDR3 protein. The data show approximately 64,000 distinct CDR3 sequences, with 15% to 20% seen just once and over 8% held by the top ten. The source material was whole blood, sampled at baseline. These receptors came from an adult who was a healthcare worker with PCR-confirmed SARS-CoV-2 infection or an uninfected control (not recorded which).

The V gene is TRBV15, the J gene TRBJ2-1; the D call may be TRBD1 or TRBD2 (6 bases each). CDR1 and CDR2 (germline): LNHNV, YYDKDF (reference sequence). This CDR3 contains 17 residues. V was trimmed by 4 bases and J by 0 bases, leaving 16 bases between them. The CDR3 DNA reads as TGTGCCACCAGCACAACTAAGGGGGGACCCTCCTACAATGAGCAGTTCTTC. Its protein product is CATSTTKGGPSYNEQFF.

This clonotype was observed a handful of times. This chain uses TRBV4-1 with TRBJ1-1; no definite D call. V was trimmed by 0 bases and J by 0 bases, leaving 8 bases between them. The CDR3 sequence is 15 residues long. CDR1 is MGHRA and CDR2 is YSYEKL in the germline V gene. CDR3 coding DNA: TGCGCCAGCAGCCAAGAAGGCTTCATGAACACTGAAGCTTTCTTT. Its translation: CASSQEGFMNTEAFF.

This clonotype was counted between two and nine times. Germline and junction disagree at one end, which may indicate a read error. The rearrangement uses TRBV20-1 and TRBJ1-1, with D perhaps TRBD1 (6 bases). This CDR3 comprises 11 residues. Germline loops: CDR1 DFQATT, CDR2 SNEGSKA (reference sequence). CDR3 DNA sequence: TGCAGTGCTCTAGGGGGGGGAGAAGTTTTCTTT. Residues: CSALGGGEVFF.

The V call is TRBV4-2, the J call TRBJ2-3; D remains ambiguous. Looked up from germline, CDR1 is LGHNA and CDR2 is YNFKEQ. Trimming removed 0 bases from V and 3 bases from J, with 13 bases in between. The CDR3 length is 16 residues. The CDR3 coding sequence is TGTGCCAGCAGCCAAGATCTTGCAGCCGGAACAGATACGCAGTATTTT. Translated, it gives CASSQDLAAGTDTQYF.

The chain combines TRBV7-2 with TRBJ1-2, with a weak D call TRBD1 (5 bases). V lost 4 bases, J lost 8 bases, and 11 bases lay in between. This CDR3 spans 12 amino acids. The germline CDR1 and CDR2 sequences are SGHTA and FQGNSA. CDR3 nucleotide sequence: TGTGCCAGCAGCTGGACACTGGAGGGCTACACCTTC. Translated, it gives CASSWTLEGYTF.

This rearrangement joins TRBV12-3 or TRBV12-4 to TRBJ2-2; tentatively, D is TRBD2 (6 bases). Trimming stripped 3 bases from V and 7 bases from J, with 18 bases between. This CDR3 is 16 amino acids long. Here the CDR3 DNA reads TGTGCCAGCAGTTTCTGGGTTGAAGGGGAGGTCGGGGAGCTGTTTTTT. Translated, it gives CASSFWVEGEVGELFF.

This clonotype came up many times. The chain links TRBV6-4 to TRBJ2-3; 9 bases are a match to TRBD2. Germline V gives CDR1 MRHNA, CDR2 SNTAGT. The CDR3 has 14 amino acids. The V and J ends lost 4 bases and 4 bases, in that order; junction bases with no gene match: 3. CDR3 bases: TGTGCCAGCAGTGGGACTAGCGAATCAGATACGCAGTATTTT. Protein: CASSGTSESDTQYF.

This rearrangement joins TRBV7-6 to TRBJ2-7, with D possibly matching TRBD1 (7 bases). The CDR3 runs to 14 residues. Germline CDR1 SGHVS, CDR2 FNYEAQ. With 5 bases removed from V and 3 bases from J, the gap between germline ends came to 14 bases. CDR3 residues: CASSPRQGLYEQYF. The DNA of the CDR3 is TGTGCCAGCAGCCCCCGACAGGGACTCTACGAGCAGTACTTC.

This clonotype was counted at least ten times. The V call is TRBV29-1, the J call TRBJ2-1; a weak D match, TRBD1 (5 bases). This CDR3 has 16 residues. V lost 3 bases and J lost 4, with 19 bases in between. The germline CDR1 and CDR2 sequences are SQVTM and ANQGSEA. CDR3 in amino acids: CSVEGRTQVLYNEQFF. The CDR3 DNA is TGCAGCGTTGAGGGGCGGACACAGGTCCTTTACAATGAGCAGTTCTTC.

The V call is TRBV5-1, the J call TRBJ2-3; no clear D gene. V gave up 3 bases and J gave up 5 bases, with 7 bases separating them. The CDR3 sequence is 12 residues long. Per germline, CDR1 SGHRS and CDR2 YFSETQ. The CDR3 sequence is CASSSQIDTQYF. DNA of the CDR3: TGCGCCAGCAGCTCACAGATAGATACGCAGTATTTT.

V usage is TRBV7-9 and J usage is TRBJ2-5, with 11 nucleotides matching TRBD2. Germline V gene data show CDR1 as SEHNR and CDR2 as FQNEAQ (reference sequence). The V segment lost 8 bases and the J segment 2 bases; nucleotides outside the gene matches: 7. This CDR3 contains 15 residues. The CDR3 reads CASQGWTSGQETQYF. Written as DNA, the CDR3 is TGTGCCAGCCAAGGATGGACTAGCGGGCAAGAGACCCAGTACTTC.

The CDR3 sequence: CASSLLSGASPDTQYF. CDR3 nucleotides: TGTGCCAGCAGCTTACTTAGCGGAGCGTCCCCAGATACGCAGTATTTT. This chain links TRBV7-9 with TRBJ2-3; maybe TRBD2 (6 bases). CDR3 length: 16 amino acids. V was cut by 2 bases and J by 4 bases, with 16 bases left in between. From germline, CDR1 is SEHNR and CDR2 FQNEAQ (reference sequence).